The rows below give T cell receptor beta chains drawn from one sample of a study of control samples from healthy donors and cancer patients. Produced via immunoSEQ multiplex PCR; TCRdb's table is partial and in-frame only. The repertoire has approximately 93,000 clones, around 90% of them found once; the top ten carry over 8.5%. Source material: PBMCs. These receptors originate from a woman aged 45 to 65 with colorectal cancer. Each CDR3 is given with its conserved first and last residue. The D gene is left open where the match is weak. Size is stated for part of the rows, as once, few or many counts, or as a class when the clone is expanded.

j_call,d_call,v_call,clone_size,cdr3_aa,cdr3_nt
TRBJ2-1,TRBD1,TRBV6-1,NA,CASSDGTVRQQFF,TGTGCCAGCAGTGACGGGACAGTCCGTCAGCAGTTCTTC
TRBJ1-4,NA,TRBV5-5,NA,CASSLGDRINEKLFF,TGTGCCAGCAGCTTGGGGGACCGTATTAATGAAAAACTGTTTTTT
TRBJ1-1,TRBD1,TRBV7-2,once,CASSALSGGQMNTEAFF,TGTGCCAGCAGCGCCCTCTCGGGGGGACAGATGAACACTGAAGCTTTCTTT
TRBJ1-6,NA,TRBV19,NA,CASSWAINSPLHF,TGTGCCAGTAGTTGGGCAATTAATTCACCCCTCCACTTT
TRBJ1-4,NA,TRBV7-2,NA,CASSPQGRRGNEKLFF,TGTGCCAGCAGCCCCCAGGGGAGGAGGGGTAATGAAAAACTGTTTTTT
TRBJ1-5,NA,TRBV6-5,NA,CASSYGGGQPQHF,TGTGCCAGCAGTTATGGGGGCGGGCAGCCCCAGCATTTT
TRBJ1-1,NA,TRBV20-1,NA,CSVGSVTEAFF,TGCAGTGTTGGTTCGGTCACTGAAGCTTTCTTT
TRBJ2-2,NA,TRBV6-2/TRBV6-3,NA,CASSNTGLTGELFF,TGTGCCAGCAGTAATACAGGGCTCACCGGGGAGCTGTTTTTT
TRBJ1-1,NA,TRBV4-1,NA,CASSRVRGGKNTEAFF,TGCGCCAGCAGCCGAGTGAGGGGCGGGAAGAACACTGAAGCTTTCTTT
TRBJ1-1,NA,TRBV4-1,NA,CASSQDAVNTEAFF,TGCGCCAGCAGCCAAGACGCAGTGAACACTGAAGCTTTCTTT
TRBJ2-6,NA,TRBV18,NA,CASSPFLGSGANVLTF,TGTGCCAGCTCACCCTTTCTTGGCTCTGGGGCCAACGTCCTGACTTTC
TRBJ2-5,NA,TRBV30,NA,CAWGTHVQETQYF,TGTGCCTGGGGGACCCACGTCCAAGAGACCCAGTACTTC
TRBJ2-1,TRBD2,TRBV24-1,NA,CATSDYHSGGIDEQFF,TGTGCCACCAGTGATTATCATAGCGGGGGGATCGATGAGCAGTTCTTC
TRBJ1-1,NA,TRBV6-1,NA,CASSETVNTEAFF,TGTGCCAGCAGTGAAACTGTGAACACTGAAGCTTTCTTT
TRBJ1-4,NA,TRBV20-1,NA,CSVSDLQDLDEKLFF,TGCAGTGTCAGTGATCTTCAGGATCTGGATGAAAAACTGTTTTTT
TRBJ1-5,TRBD1,TRBV19,NA,CASSPRTGKNQPQHF,TGTGCCAGTAGTCCCCGGACAGGGAAGAATCAGCCCCAGCATTTT
TRBJ2-2,TRBD1,TRBV30,NA,CAWEPGQGGPGELFF,TGTGCCTGGGAACCGGGACAGGGAGGACCCGGGGAGCTGTTTTTT
TRBJ2-6,TRBD1,TRBV28,NA,CASRRPGQGISGANVLTF,TGTGCCAGCAGGCGGCCGGGACAGGGGATCTCTGGGGCCAACGTCCTGACTTTC
TRBJ1-1,TRBD1,TRBV5-4,NA,CASSRTGGSEAFF,TGTGCCAGCAGTCGGACAGGGGGCTCTGAAGCTTTCTTT
TRBJ1-2,NA,TRBV7-6,NA,CASSLAPAQGHGYTF,TGTGCCAGCAGCTTAGCCCCTGCGCAGGGTCATGGCTACACCTTC
TRBJ1-1,NA,TRBV29-1,NA,CSVVDGTEAFF,TGCAGCGTTGTTGATGGGACTGAAGCTTTCTTT
TRBJ1-4,NA,TRBV6-5,NA,CASSRGATNEKLFF,TGTGCCAGCAGTAGAGGTGCAACTAATGAAAAACTGTTTTTT